The clone carrying this TCR beta chain came up once. What it recognizes is unknown. The V gene lost 1 base and the J gene lost 4 bases, with 11 bases spanning the gap. The CDR3 has 14 residues. Germline V gives CDR1 SGHRS, CDR2 YFSETQ. This record comes from a study of T cell responses to AZD1222 COVID-19 vaccine. General study findings and limits: Females made up more of the donors, who were largely white British, and clonal diversity may have come out too low. When two AZD1222 doses had been given, Spike-specific TCR breadth and depth rose. CD4 TCRs linked to vaccination spanned spike, dominating at 160-218 and 743-854.

TCRdb's copy holds only in-frame clones and misses some; the assay was immunoSEQ multiplex PCR. The sample has tens of thousands of clones, around 80% seen once; the top ten hold about 14%. The sample consisted of peripheral blood, taken 28 days after the second AZD1222 dose. The sequence was collected from an adult who received the AZD1222 COVID-19 vaccine. The genes are TRBV5-1 and TRBJ1-2, with D perhaps TRBD1 (5 bases). CDR3 residues: CASSLIQGSYGYTF. The CDR3 coding sequence is TGCGCCAGCAGCTTGATCCAGGGAAGCTATGGCTACACCTTC.